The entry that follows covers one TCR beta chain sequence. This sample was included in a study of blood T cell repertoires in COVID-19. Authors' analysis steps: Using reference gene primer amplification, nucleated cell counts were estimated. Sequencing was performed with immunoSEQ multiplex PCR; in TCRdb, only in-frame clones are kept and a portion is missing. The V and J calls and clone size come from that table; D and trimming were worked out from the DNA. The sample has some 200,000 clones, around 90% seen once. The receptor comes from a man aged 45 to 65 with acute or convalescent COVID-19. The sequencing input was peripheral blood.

This chain's CDR3 is CASSYGTSHTYNEQFF. Written as DNA, the CDR3 is TGTGCCAGCAGCTACGGGACTAGCCACACCTACAATGAGCAGTTCTTC. V gene TRBV5-5 combines with J gene TRBJ2-1; 9 nucleotides match TRBD2. The CDR3 is 16 amino acids. The V gene's germline CDR1 is SGHKS and CDR2 YYEKEE (reference sequence). After removal of 3 bases from V and 2 bases from J, the junction contained 6 bases not matched to a gene. Full variable domain (rest looked up from reference TRBV5-5 and TRBJ2-1): DAGVTQSPTHLIKTRGQQVTLRCSPISGHKSVSWYQQVLGQGPQFIFQYYEKEERGRGNFPDRFSARQFPNYSSELNVNALLLGDSALYLCASSYGTSHTYNEQFFGPGTRLTVL.